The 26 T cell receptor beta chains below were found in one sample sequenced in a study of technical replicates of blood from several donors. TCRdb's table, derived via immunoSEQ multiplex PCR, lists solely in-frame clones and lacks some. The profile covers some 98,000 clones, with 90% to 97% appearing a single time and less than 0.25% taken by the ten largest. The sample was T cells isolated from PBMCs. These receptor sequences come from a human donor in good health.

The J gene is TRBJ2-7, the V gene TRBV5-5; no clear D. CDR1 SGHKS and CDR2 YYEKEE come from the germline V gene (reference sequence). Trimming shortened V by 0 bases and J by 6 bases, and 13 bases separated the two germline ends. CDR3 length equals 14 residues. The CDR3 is CASSLARYSGEQYF. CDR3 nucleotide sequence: TGTGCCAGCAGCTTGGCTCGTTATTCGGGCGAGCAGTACTTC.

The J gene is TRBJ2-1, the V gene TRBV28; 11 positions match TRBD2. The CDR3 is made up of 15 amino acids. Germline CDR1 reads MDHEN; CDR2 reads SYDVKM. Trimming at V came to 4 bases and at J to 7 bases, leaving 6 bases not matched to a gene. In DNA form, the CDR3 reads TGTGCCAGCAGTTCCCTAGCGGGAGGTAGAAATGAGCAGTTCTTC. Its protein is CASSSLAGGRNEQFF.

The CDR3 nucleotides are TGTGCCAGCAGAAGGGGAGCTTTCTTT. It yields the protein CASRRGAFF. This chain joins TRBV28 and TRBJ1-1; the D gene is possibly TRBD1 (5 bases). Germline loops: CDR1 MDHEN, CDR2 SYDVKM. V was clipped by 6 bases and J by 10 bases, with 6 bases between them. The CDR3 totals 9 residues.

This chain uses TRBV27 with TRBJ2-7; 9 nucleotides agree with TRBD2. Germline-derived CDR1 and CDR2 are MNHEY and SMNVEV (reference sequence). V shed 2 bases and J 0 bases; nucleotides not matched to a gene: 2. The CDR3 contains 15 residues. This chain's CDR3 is CASSLRGLASYEQYF. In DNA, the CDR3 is TGTGCCAGCAGTTTAAGGGGACTAGCCTCCTACGAGCAGTACTTC.

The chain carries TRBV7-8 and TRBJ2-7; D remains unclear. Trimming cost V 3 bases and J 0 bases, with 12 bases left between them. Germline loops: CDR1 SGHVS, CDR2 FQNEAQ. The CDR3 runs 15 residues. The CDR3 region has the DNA TGTGCCAGCAGCTTGCGTCCAGGCAACTCCTACGAGCAGTACTTC. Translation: CASSLRPGNSYEQYF. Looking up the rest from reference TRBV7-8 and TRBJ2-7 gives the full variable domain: GAGVSQSPRYKVAKRGQDVALRCDPISGHVSLFWYQQALGQGPEFLTYFQNEAQLDKSGLPSDRFFAERPEGSVSTLKIQRTQQEDSAVYLCASSLRPGNSYEQYFGPGTRLTVT.

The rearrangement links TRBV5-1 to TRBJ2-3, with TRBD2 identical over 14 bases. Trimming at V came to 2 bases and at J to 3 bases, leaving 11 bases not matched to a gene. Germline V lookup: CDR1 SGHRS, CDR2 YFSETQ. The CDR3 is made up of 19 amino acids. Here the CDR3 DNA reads TGCGCCAGCAGCTTACAACCCGGGACTAGCGGGGGATCGACAGATACGCAGTATTTT. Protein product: CASSLQPGTSGGSTDTQYF.

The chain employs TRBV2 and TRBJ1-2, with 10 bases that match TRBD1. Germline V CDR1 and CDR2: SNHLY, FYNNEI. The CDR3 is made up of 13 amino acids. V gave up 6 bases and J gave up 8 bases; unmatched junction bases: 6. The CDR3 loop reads CASSGTGVRGYTF. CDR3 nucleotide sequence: TGTGCCAGCAGCGGGACAGGGGTACGAGGCTACACCTTC.

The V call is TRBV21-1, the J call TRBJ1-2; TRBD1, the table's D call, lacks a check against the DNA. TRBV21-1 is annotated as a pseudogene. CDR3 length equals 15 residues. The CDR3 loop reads CASSSQGAELQGYTF. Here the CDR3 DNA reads TGTGCCAGCAGCTCCCAGGGGGCGGAGTTGCAAGGCTACACCTTC.

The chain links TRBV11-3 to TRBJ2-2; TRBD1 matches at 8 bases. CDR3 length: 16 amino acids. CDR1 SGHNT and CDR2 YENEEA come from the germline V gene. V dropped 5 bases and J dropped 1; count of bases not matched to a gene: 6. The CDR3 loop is CASSDPGTGNTGELFF. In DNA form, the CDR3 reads TGTGCCAGCAGCGATCCCGGGACAGGGAACACCGGGGAGCTGTTTTTT. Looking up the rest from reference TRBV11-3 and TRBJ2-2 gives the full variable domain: EAGVVQSPRYKIIEKKQPVAFWCNPISGHNTLYWYLQNLGQGPELLIRYENEEAVDDSQLPKDRFSAERLKGVDSTLKIQPAELGDSAVYLCASSDPGTGNTGELFFGEGSRLTVL.

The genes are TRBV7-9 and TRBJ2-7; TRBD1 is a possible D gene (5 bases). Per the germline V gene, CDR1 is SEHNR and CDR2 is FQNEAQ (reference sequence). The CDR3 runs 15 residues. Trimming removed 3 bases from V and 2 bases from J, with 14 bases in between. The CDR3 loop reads CASSLLGLTTYEQYF. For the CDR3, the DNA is TGTGCCAGCAGCTTGCTGGGGCTTACCACCTACGAGCAGTACTTC. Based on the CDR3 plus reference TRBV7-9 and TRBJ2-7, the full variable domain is DTGVSQNPRHKITKRGQNVTFRCDPISEHNRLYWYRQTLGQGPEFLTYFQNEAQLEKSRLLSDRFSAERPKGSFSTLEIQRTEQGDSAMYLCASSLLGLTTYEQYFGPGTRLTVT.

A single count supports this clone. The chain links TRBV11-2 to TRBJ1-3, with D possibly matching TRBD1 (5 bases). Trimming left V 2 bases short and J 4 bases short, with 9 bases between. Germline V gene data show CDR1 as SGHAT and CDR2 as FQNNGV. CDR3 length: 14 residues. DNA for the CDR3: TGTGCCAGCAGCTTACTCAGGGTGGGAAACACCATATATTTT. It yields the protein CASSLLRVGNTIYF.

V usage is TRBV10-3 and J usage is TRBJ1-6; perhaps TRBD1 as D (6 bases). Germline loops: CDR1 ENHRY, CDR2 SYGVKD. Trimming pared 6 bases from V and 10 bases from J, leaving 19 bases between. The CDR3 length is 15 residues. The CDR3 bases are TGTGCCATCAGGGATCTACAGGGTAGGGAGTCACCCCTCCACTTT. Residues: CAIRDLQGRESPLHF.

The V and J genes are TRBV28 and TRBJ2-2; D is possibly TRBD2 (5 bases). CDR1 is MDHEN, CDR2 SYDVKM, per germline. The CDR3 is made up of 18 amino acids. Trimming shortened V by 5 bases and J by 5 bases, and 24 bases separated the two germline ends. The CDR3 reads CASSQPRGLPRRTGELFF. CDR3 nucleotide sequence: TGTGCCAGCAGTCAACCAAGAGGGCTACCCCGGCGAACCGGGGAGCTGTTTTTT.

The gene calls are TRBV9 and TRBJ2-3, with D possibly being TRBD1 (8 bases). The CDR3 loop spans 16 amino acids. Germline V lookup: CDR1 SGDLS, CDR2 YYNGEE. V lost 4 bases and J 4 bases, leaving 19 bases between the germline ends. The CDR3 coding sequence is TGTGCCAGCAGCTTACAGGGGGGGCCACCGGCAGATACGCAGTATTTT. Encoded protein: CASSLQGGPPADTQYF.

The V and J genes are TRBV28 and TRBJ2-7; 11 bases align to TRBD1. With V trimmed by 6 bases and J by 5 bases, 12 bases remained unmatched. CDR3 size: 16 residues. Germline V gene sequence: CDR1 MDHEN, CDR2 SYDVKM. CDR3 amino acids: CASSNPMGQGDHEQYF. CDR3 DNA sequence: TGTGCCAGCAGCAACCCCATGGGACAGGGGGATCACGAGCAGTACTTC. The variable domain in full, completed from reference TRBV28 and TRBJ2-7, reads DVKVTQSSRYLVKRTGEKVFLECVQDMDHENMFWYRQDPGLGLRLIYFSYDVKMKEKGDIPEGYSVSREKKERFSLILESASTNQTSMYLCASSNPMGQGDHEQYFGPGTRLTVT.

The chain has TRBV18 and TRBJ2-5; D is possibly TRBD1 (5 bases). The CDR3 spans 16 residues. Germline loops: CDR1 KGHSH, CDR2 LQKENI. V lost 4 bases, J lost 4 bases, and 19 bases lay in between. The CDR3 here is CASSLKIGAGRETQYF. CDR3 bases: TGTGCCAGCTCACTGAAGATAGGGGCTGGTCGAGAGACCCAGTACTTC.

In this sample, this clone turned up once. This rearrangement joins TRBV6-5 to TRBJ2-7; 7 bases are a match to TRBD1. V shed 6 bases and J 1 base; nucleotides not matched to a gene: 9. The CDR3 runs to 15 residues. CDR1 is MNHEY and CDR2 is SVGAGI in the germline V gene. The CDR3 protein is CASSLDRATSYEQYF. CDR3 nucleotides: TGTGCCAGCAGCCTCGACAGGGCAACTTCCTACGAGCAGTACTTC.

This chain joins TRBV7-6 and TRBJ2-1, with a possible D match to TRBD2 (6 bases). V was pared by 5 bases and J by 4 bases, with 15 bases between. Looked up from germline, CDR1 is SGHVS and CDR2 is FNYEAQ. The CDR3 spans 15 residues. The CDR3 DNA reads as TGTGCCAGCAGCCCCTCCGGGGGAATATACAATGAGCAGTTCTTC. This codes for CASSPSGGIYNEQFF.

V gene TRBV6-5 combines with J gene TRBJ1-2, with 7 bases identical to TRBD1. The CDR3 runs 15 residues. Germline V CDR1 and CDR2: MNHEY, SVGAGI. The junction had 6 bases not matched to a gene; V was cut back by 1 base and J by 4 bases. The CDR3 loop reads CASSYYDAGGYGYTF. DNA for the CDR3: TGTGCCAGCAGTTACTATGATGCAGGGGGCTATGGCTACACCTTC.

CDR3 amino acids: CASSLAQEAQYF. The CDR3 DNA follows: TGTGCCAGCAGCTTGGCCCAGGAGGCCCAGTACTTC. This rearrangement joins TRBV5-6 to TRBJ2-5, with a possible D match to TRBD2 (5 bases). The CDR3 length is 12 residues. V lost 0 bases and J lost 9, with 9 bases in between. The germline gives CDR1 SGHDT, CDR2 YYEEEE.

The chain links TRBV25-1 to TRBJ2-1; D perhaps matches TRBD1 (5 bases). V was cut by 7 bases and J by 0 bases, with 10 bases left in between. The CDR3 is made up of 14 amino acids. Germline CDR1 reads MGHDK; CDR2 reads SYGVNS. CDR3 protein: CASKDTGSYNEQFF. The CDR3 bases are TGTGCCAGCAAGGACACTGGCTCCTACAATGAGCAGTTCTTC.

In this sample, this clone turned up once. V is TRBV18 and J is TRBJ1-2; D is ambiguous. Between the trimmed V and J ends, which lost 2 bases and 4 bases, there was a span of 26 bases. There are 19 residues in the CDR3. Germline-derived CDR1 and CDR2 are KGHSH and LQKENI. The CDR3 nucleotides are TGTGCCAGCTCACCAACCAGTCTATTCTCTTGGGAGTTACTCTATGGCTACACCTTC. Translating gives CASSPTSLFSWELLYGYTF.

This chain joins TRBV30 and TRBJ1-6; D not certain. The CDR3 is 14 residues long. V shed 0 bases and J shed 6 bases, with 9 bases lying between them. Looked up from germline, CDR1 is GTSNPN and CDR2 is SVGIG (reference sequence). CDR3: CAWSVLLLNSPLHF. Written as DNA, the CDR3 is TGTGCCTGGAGTGTGCTACTCCTTAATTCACCCCTCCACTTT.

CDR3 amino acids: CASRVSSTDTQYF. The CDR3 DNA follows: TGCGCCAGCAGGGTCAGTAGCACAGATACGCAGTATTTT. The chain couples TRBV10-2 to TRBJ2-3, with D uncertain. The CDR3 has 13 amino acids. Trimming removed 6 bases at V and 0 bases at J, with 7 bases between. Germline lookup yields CDR1 WSHSY and CDR2 SAAADI.

The CDR3 region has the DNA TGCGCCAGCTTACCGGGACTAGAGGCTGGAGAGCAGTACTTC. Translated, it gives CASLPGLEAGEQYF. The chain uses TRBV5-1 and TRBJ2-7; 8 nucleotides line up with TRBD2. The V segment lost 7 bases and the J segment 7 bases; nucleotides outside the gene matches: 13. In germline, CDR1 is SGHRS, CDR2 YFSETQ. The CDR3 contains 14 residues.

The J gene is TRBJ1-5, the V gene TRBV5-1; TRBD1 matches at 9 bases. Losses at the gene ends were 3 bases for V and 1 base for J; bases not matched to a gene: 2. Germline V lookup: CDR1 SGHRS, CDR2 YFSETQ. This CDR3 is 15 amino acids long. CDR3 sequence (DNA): TGCGCCAGCAGCTCCGGGACAGGGAGCAATCAGCCCCAGCATTTT. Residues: CASSSGTGSNQPQHF.